A single sample gave rise to the 23 T cell receptor beta chains below, sequenced in a study of blood T cells in healthy people across ages. The authors ran a second PCR of 7 to 11 cycles using a sample-barcoded 5' primer and a J-beta primer mix. In TCRdb, the 5' RACE reads were re-called with MiXCR into one record per CDR3 protein. The sample contains fewer than 650,000 distinct CDR3 sequences, 25% to 35% of which appear only once. The data were also submitted as part of a second study, on T cells of mothers and their children.

The material sequenced was blood. All receptors come from a boy younger than 10 in good health.

This clonotype was recorded a few times. The genes are TRBV10-2 and TRBJ2-5; D is tentatively TRBD1 or TRBD2 (5 bases each). The CDR3 runs 14 residues. V lost 0 bases and J 4 bases, leaving 9 bases between the germline ends. Looked up from germline, CDR1 is WSHSY and CDR2 is SAAADI. The CDR3 reads CASSESGAGETQYF. CDR3 nucleotide sequence: TGCGCCAGCAGTGAGTCCGGGGCAGGAGAGACCCAGTACTTC.

This clonotype was recorded a few times. This rearrangement joins TRBV5-1 to TRBJ2-3, with TRBD1 matching 7 bases. J gave up 0 bases and V 4 bases, and 2 bases lay outside the gene matches. CDR1 and CDR2 from the germline V gene are SGHRS and YFSETQ. The CDR3 extends over 14 amino acids. This chain's CDR3 is CASSLQGSTDTQYF. CDR3 in DNA: TGCGCCAGCAGCCTACAGGGGAGCACAGATACGCAGTATTTT.

About this clonotype: The germline gene is not matched at one end of the junction; a read error may be the cause. J is TRBJ2-1 and V is TRBV4-2; D not certain. This CDR3 comprises 16 residues. Germline CDR1 is LGHNA and CDR2 is YNFKEQ. The CDR3 region has the DNA TGTGCCAGCAGCCAAGAATCCGGAAGCTCCCACAATGAGCAGTTCTTC. It translates to CASSQESGSSHNEQFF.

This clonotype was seen many times. The rearrangement links TRBV12-3 or TRBV12-4 to TRBJ1-1; D is ambiguous. V was cut by 3 bases and J by 1 base, with 9 bases left in between. The CDR3 sequence is 14 residues long. The DNA for the CDR3 is TGTGCCAGCAGTTTTAAACGCCGGAACACTGAAGCTTTCTTT. It is translated as CASSFKRRNTEAFF.

This clonotype was seen a few times. The chain uses TRBV2 and TRBJ2-1; 9 nucleotides align to TRBD2. The germline V gene has CDR1 SNHLY and CDR2 FYNNEI. J gave up 7 bases and V 11 bases, and 9 bases lay outside the gene matches. The CDR3 is made up of 13 amino acids. CDR3 DNA sequence: TGTGCCGCGGACGGGACTAGCCGAAATGAGCAGTTCTTC. It encodes CAADGTSRNEQFF.

This chain links TRBV7-8 with TRBJ2-2, with 9 bases that match TRBD1. CDR1 SGHVS and CDR2 FQNEAQ come from the germline V gene. This CDR3 spans 14 amino acids. J was trimmed by 7 bases and V by 3 bases; bases with no gene match: 3. Here the CDR3 DNA reads TGTGCCAGCAGCTTGGGGACAGGGATCGGGGAGCTGTTTTTT. The encoded protein is CASSLGTGIGELFF.

This chain joins TRBV27 and TRBJ2-1; 8 nucleotides match TRBD1. The CDR3 has 15 amino acids. V lost 10 bases and J lost 1; bases outside the gene matches: 9. CDR1 is MNHEY and CDR2 is SMNVEV in the germline V gene (reference sequence). For the CDR3, the DNA is TGTGCCAACTTCCCCGGACAGGGTTCCTACAATGAGCAGTTCTTC. It yields the protein CANFPGQGSYNEQFF.

The chain links TRBV11-3 to TRBJ2-1; the match to TRBD1 covers 7 bases. Per the germline V gene, CDR1 is SGHNT and CDR2 is YENEEA. The CDR3 has 14 residues. The V gene end was trimmed by 5 bases and the J gene end by 9 bases; junction bases not matched to a gene: 10. This CDR3 is CASSADRVMSEQFF. DNA of the CDR3: TGTGCCAGCAGCGCTGACAGGGTAATGAGTGAGCAGTTCTTC. Complete variable domain (other parts from reference TRBV11-3 and TRBJ2-1): EAGVVQSPRYKIIEKKQPVAFWCNPISGHNTLYWYLQNLGQGPELLIRYENEEAVDDSQLPKDRFSAERLKGVDSTLKIQPAELGDSAVYLCASSADRVMSEQFFGPGTRLTVL.

This clonotype was seen more than once but under ten times. The rearrangement uses TRBV5-1 and TRBJ2-2, with D perhaps being TRBD1 or TRBD2 (7 bases each). The CDR3 totals 16 residues. Germline CDR1 SGHRS, CDR2 YFSETQ. Trimming removed 5 bases from V and 6 bases from J, with 20 bases in between. CDR3 amino acids: CASSSDRQGGPGELFF. The CDR3 bases are TGCGCCAGCAGTTCCGACCGACAGGGAGGGCCCGGGGAGCTGTTTTTT.

This clonotype was detected once. The rearrangement joins TRBV5-6 to TRBJ2-6, with D unresolved. Trimming shortened V by 7 bases and J by 0 bases, and 8 bases separated the two germline ends. Germline V gene lookup returns CDR1 SGHDT and CDR2 YYEEEE. The CDR3 contains 14 residues. The CDR3 is CASCRISGANVLTF. DNA for the CDR3: TGTGCCAGCTGTCGAATCTCTGGGGCCAACGTCCTGACTTTC.

This clonotype was seen more than once but under ten times. The chain links TRBV27 to TRBJ2-7; D may be TRBD1 (6 bases). With 3 bases removed from V and 3 bases from J, the gap between germline ends came to 12 bases. Germline V lookup: CDR1 MNHEY, CDR2 SMNVEV (reference sequence). The CDR3 has 14 residues. CDR3 amino acids: CASSFAGAYYEQYF. The CDR3, as DNA: TGTGCCAGCAGTTTCGCAGGGGCCTACTACGAGCAGTACTTC.

This clonotype was counted a few times. V usage is TRBV11-2 and J usage is TRBJ2-7; 10 bases align to TRBD2. The germline gives CDR1 SGHAT, CDR2 FQNNGV. The CDR3 is 15 amino acids. The trim removed 1 base at V and 6 bases at J, leaving 6 bases unmatched. The CDR3: CASSLAGTSEFEQYF. In DNA, the CDR3 is TGTGCCAGCAGCTTAGCCGGGACTAGCGAGTTCGAGCAGTACTTC.

The CDR3 DNA reads TGTGCCAGCAGCTTATCGGGGATGAACACTGAAGCTTTCTTT. Amino acids: CASSLSGMNTEAFF. The chain employs TRBV7-6 and TRBJ1-1; D gene unclear. CDR1 is SGHVS and CDR2 is FNYEAQ in the germline V gene. The CDR3 loop spans 14 amino acids. V lost 2 bases to trimming and J lost 0 bases, with 7 bases between them.

This chain uses TRBV18 with TRBJ1-3; possibly TRBD1 for D (5 bases). Germline V gene lookup returns CDR1 KGHSH and CDR2 LQKENI. This CDR3 is built from 16 residues. The germline V and J ends were trimmed by 0 bases and 0 bases, with 9 bases remaining between them. The CDR3 protein is CASSPPPGTSGNTIYF. The CDR3 DNA follows: TGTGCCAGCTCACCACCGCCAGGGACCTCTGGAAACACCATATATTTT.

J is TRBJ2-5 and V is TRBV29-1, with 7 bases fitting TRBD2. Looked up from germline, CDR1 is SQVTM and CDR2 is ANQGSEA. The CDR3 sequence is 13 residues long. The V and J ends lost 2 bases and 7 bases, in that order; junction bases with no gene match: 7. CDR3 nucleotide sequence: TGCAGCGTTGAATGGGGCGGGAGAGGGACCCAGTACTTC. It translates to CSVEWGGRGTQYF.

This clonotype came up a few times. The rearrangement links TRBV7-2 to TRBJ1-6, with a weak D call TRBD1 (5 bases). Between the trimmed V and J ends, which lost 5 bases and 9 bases, there was a span of 14 bases. This CDR3 is built from 14 residues. Germline V gene sequence: CDR1 SGHTA, CDR2 FQGNSA. CDR3 sequence: CASSAQARGSPLHF. The CDR3 nucleotides read TGTGCCAGCAGCGCACAGGCTCGGGGTTCACCCCTCCACTTT.

This clonotype came up a few times. The chain has TRBV30 and TRBJ2-2; D is perhaps TRBD1 or TRBD2 (5 bases each). The CDR3 contains 14 residues. Germline V gene data show CDR1 as GTSNPN and CDR2 as SVGIG (reference sequence). V shed 5 bases and J shed 7 bases, with 17 bases lying between them. The CDR3, as DNA: TGTGCCTGGTACACCGGGACCGCGGACGGGGAGCTGTTTTTT. Protein: CAWYTGTADGELFF.

The chain uses TRBV6-5 and TRBJ2-3; D gene ambiguous. Trimming removed 2 bases from V and 3 bases from J, with 15 bases in between. CDR3 length equals 16 residues. The V gene's germline CDR1 is MNHEY and CDR2 SVGAGI. CDR3 amino acids: CASSYEPSTLTDTQYF. CDR3 DNA sequence: TGTGCCAGCAGTTACGAGCCATCCACTCTGACAGATACGCAGTATTTT.

This clonotype was recorded once. In this CDR3 the conserved last residue, phenylalanine or tryptophan, is missing, so a read error is likely. J is TRBJ2-4 and V is TRBV18; 7 bases are shared with TRBD2. The germline gives CDR1 KGHSH, CDR2 LQKENI. Trimming cost V 0 bases and J 6 bases; bases outside gene matches: 8. This CDR3 has 16 residues. The CDR3 DNA is TGTGCCAGCTCACCACCCCAGCGGGGTTCGGGAAACATTCAGTACCTC. Residues: CASSPPQRGSGNIQYL.

The chain employs TRBV6-5 and TRBJ2-7; perhaps TRBD1 as D (6 bases). From germline, CDR1 is MNHEY and CDR2 SVGAGI. The V end lost 6 bases, the J end lost 3 bases, and 15 bases lay between the germline ends. The CDR3 sequence is 14 residues long. CDR3 in DNA: TGTGCCAGCAGCCCTGTGGCCAGGGGCTACGAGCAGTACTTC. Translating it yields CASSPVARGYEQYF.

A few counts support this clonotype. The V gene is TRBV7-2, the J gene TRBJ2-7, with 14 bases aligning to TRBD2. Germline V gene lookup returns CDR1 SGHTA and CDR2 FQGNSA. This CDR3 has 19 residues. V lost 5 bases to trimming and J lost 3 bases; unmatched junction nucleotides: 15. CDR3 bases: TGTGCCAGCAGCCTCCGGGTCGGGACTAGCGGGAGCCCCTTCTACGAGCAGTACTTC. Its protein product is CASSLRVGTSGSPFYEQYF.

This clonotype was picked up a small number of times. This sequence joins TRBV6-5 and TRBJ1-1; 10 bases are a match to TRBD1. The CDR3 runs to 15 residues. Germline V CDR1 and CDR2: MNHEY, SVGAGI. J lost 5 bases, V lost 2 bases, and 5 bases had no gene match. CDR3 loop: CASSYLGTGVTEAFF. CDR3 sequence (DNA): TGTGCCAGCAGTTACCTCGGGACAGGGGTTACTGAAGCTTTCTTT.

V and J are TRBV10-3 and TRBJ2-3; the D gene is possibly TRBD1 (6 bases). Trimming stripped 9 bases from V and 2 bases from J, with 9 bases between. The CDR3 covers 12 residues. The germline V gene has CDR1 ENHRY and CDR2 SYGVKD. In DNA form, the CDR3 reads TGTGCCATACGGGACAACACAGATACGCAGTATTTT. Amino acids: CAIRDNTDTQYF.